The 31 T cell receptor beta chains below were found in one sample sequenced in a study of T cells in Graves' hyperthyroidism and ophthalmopathy. Template material for amplifying TCR beta CDR3 regions consisted of RNA transcripts. Primed by the HTBI set, a first-round RT-PCR was run on the TCR CDR3. Using its own MiXCR run on the multiplex PCR reads, TCRdb lists one record per CDR3 protein. Counted here are some 700,000 distinct CDR3 sequences, around 16% occurring once; the ten biggest clones make up roughly 15%. What was sequenced was blood. These receptors all stem from a man aged 45-60 years with Graves' hyperthyroidism.

CDR3 in amino acids: CSVYKERLEQFF. The CDR3 DNA is TGCAGCGTTTATAAAGAGCGCCTTGAGCAGTTCTTC. The chain employs TRBV29-1 and TRBJ2-1; the D is unclear. Germline values: CDR1 SQVTM, CDR2 ANQGSEA. CDR3 size: 12 residues. The V end lost 5 bases, the J end lost 9 bases, and 14 bases lay between the germline ends.

This clonotype was seen a handful of times. The rearrangement links TRBV4-1 to TRBJ1-3, with D unresolved. Trimming took off 0 bases at V and 4 bases at J, with 4 bases between the two ends. CDR1 and CDR2 (germline): MGHRA, YSYEKL. This CDR3 comprises 13 residues. The CDR3 DNA reads TGCGCCAGCAGCCAAGATATCGGAAACACCATATATTTT. Translating it yields CASSQDIGNTIYF.

This clonotype was seen repeatedly, ten times or more. The CDR3 sequence: CSALAGGGLSYNEQFF. The CDR3 DNA reads TGCAGTGCTTTAGCCGGGGGGGGACTCTCCTACAATGAGCAGTTCTTC. The chain links TRBV20-1 to TRBJ2-1; 8 bases align to TRBD2. CDR1 DFQATT and CDR2 SNEGSKA come from the germline V gene (reference sequence). This CDR3 is 16 amino acids long. J gave up 0 bases and V 5 bases, and 9 bases lay outside the gene matches.

This clonotype was picked up many times. This rearrangement joins TRBV3-1 to TRBJ1-1, with D uncertain. Germline loops: CDR1 LGHDT, CDR2 YNNKEL (reference sequence). V lost 4 bases, J lost 0 bases, and 9 bases lay in between. This CDR3 is built from 14 residues. In DNA form, the CDR3 reads TGTGCCAGCAGCCGAGAAAACATGAACACTGAAGCTTTCTTT. It yields the protein CASSRENMNTEAFF.

The V gene is TRBV9, the J gene TRBJ2-1; D uncertain. The CDR3 covers 14 residues. The V gene lost 1 base and the J gene lost 1 base, with 6 bases spanning the gap. Germline V gene sequence: CDR1 SGDLS, CDR2 YYNGEE. CDR3 residues: CASSVLRSYNEQFF. CDR3 nucleotide sequence: TGTGCCAGCAGCGTATTGAGATCCTACAATGAGCAGTTCTTC.

Remarks on this clonotype: This clone may be a read error of a much larger clone one base away. The chain carries TRBV27 and TRBJ2-7, with 9 bases matching TRBD2. The germline V gene has CDR1 MNHEY and CDR2 SMNVEV (reference sequence). The CDR3 covers 16 residues. The CDR3 here is CACSLSVAGVLIEQYF. CDR3 DNA: TGTGCCTGCAGTTTATCGGTAGCGGGAGTATTGATCGAGCAGTACTTC.

Only a few counts were recorded for this clonotype. V gene TRBV27 combines with J gene TRBJ2-7, with a possible D match to TRBD2 (5 bases). CDR1 MNHEY and CDR2 SMNVEV come from the germline V gene (reference sequence). This CDR3 is built from 13 residues. Trimming shortened V by 3 bases and J by 7 bases, and 13 bases separated the two germline ends. The CDR3: CASSFLETGEQYF. The CDR3 DNA is TGTGCCAGCAGTTTTCTAGAGACGGGGGAGCAGTACTTC.

This clonotype was detected many times. The chain recombines TRBV6-6 with TRBJ1-2, with 8 positions matching TRBD1. The CDR3 is 15 residues long. Germline loops: CDR1 MNHNY, CDR2 SVGAGI (reference sequence). V shed 0 bases and J 6 bases; nucleotides not matched to a gene: 6. The CDR3 nucleotides read TGTGCCAGCAGTTACTCGATGTCAGGGGGCGATGGCTACACCTTC. This translates into CASSYSMSGGDGYTF.

V usage is TRBV28 and J usage is TRBJ1-5; 7 nucleotides align to TRBD1. The CDR3 consists of 16 residues. The V segment lost 7 bases and the J segment 2 bases; nucleotides outside the gene matches: 11. Germline lookup yields CDR1 MDHEN and CDR2 SYDVKM. The CDR3 protein is CASNHRGWEGNQPQHF. Here the CDR3 DNA reads TGTGCCAGCAACCACAGGGGTTGGGAGGGCAATCAGCCCCAGCATTTT.

This rearrangement joins TRBV20-1 to TRBJ2-7, with TRBD2 matching over 12 bases. The CDR3 is 14 residues long. The J segment lost 2 bases and the V segment lost 5 bases, leaving 4 bases of the junction unmatched. Germline assignment: CDR1 DFQATT and CDR2 SNEGSKA (reference sequence). The CDR3 DNA reads as TGCAGTGCTTTACGGACTAGCGGGACCTACGAGCAGTACTTC. The encoded protein is CSALRTSGTYEQYF.

The chain couples TRBV20-1 to TRBJ2-1; D is unresolved. The germline V and J ends were trimmed by 3 bases and 9 bases, with 6 bases remaining between them. CDR1 and CDR2 from the germline V gene are DFQATT and SNEGSKA (reference sequence). CDR3 length: 10 residues. The DNA of the CDR3 is TGCAGTGCTAGTTGGGGTGAGCAGTTCTTC. Amino acids: CSASWGEQFF.

This clonotype was counted a few times. This chain links TRBV4-1 with TRBJ1-1; tentatively, D is TRBD1 (6 bases). There are 13 residues in the CDR3. Trimming took off 7 bases at V and 5 bases at J, with 14 bases between the two ends. Germline V gene data show CDR1 as MGHRA and CDR2 as YSYEKL. The CDR3 sequence: CASKQGGGTEAFF. CDR3 nucleotide sequence: TGCGCCAGCAAACAAGGGGGTGGGACTGAAGCTTTCTTT.

The chain employs TRBV19 and TRBJ2-7, with D tentatively TRBD1 (5 bases). The CDR3 has 15 residues. Germline V gene sequence: CDR1 LNHDA, CDR2 SQIVND (reference sequence). V lost 9 bases to trimming and J lost 4 bases, with 22 bases between them. Written as DNA, the CDR3 is TGTGCCAGAGCCCCGTGGGGCCATGATCATTACGAGCAGTACTTC. This encodes CARAPWGHDHYEQYF.

V gene TRBV27 combines with J gene TRBJ2-3; D tentatively fits TRBD1 or TRBD2 (5 bases each). Between the trimmed V and J ends, which lost 2 bases and 5 bases, there was a span of 11 bases. Germline CDR1 and CDR2: MNHEY and SMNVEV (reference sequence). The CDR3 has 14 residues. The CDR3 sequence is CASSLPGAGDTQYF. Written as DNA, the CDR3 is TGTGCCAGCAGTTTACCCGGGGCCGGAGATACGCAGTATTTT.

The CDR3 region is CASSLGGWYEQYF. CDR3 bases: TGTGCCAGCAGTTTGGGGGGGTGGTACGAGCAGTACTTC. V and J are TRBV28 and TRBJ2-7, with 7 bases lining up with TRBD2. J gave up 4 bases and V 3 bases, and 3 bases lay outside the gene matches. CDR1 is MDHEN, CDR2 SYDVKM, per germline. The CDR3 loop spans 13 amino acids. Supplemented by reference TRBV28 and TRBJ2-7, the full variable domain reads DVKVTQSSRYLVKRTGEKVFLECVQDMDHENMFWYRQDPGLGLRLIYFSYDVKMKEKGDIPEGYSVSREKKERFSLILESASTNQTSMYLCASSLGGWYEQYFGPGTRLTVT.

This clonotype was picked up a small number of times. The chain combines TRBV6-1 with TRBJ1-5; TRBD1 aligns across 12 bases. CDR1 and CDR2 from the germline V gene are MNHNS and SASEGT. The CDR3 is made up of 15 amino acids. V trimming: 7 bases; J trimming: 4 bases; junction bases outside the gene matches: 5. The CDR3 loop reads CASTWDRGLNQPQHF. The CDR3 DNA is TGTGCCAGCACCTGGGACAGGGGGCTAAATCAGCCCCAGCATTTT.

This clonotype was seen repeatedly, ten times or more. The V gene is TRBV9, the J gene TRBJ2-7; either TRBD1 or TRBD2 may fit D (5 bases each). The CDR3 covers 17 residues. V dropped 4 bases and J dropped 1 base, with 21 bases sitting between them. In germline, CDR1 is SGDLS, CDR2 YYNGEE. The CDR3 DNA sequence: TGTGCCAGCAGCCCCCCGGTGGGGGTGGCAGGGTCCTACGAGCAGTACTTC. It encodes CASSPPVGVAGSYEQYF.

Concerning this clonotype: This could be a read error, since a much larger clone is one nucleotide away. In DNA form, the CDR3 reads TGCAGCGTTGAGTTCCGGGGGACAGGGAGGTACGAGCGGTACTTC. Its translation is CSVEFRGTGRYERYF. V usage is TRBV29-1 and J usage is TRBJ2-7, with 9 bases lining up with TRBD1. Germline V gene data show CDR1 as SQVTM and CDR2 as ANQGSEA. This CDR3 has 15 amino acids.

This clonotype has more than one count but fewer than ten. J is TRBJ2-2 and V is TRBV7-6; 12 bases match TRBD2. V lost 8 bases, J lost 4 bases, and 5 bases stayed unmatched. The CDR3 spans 15 residues. Germline CDR1 and CDR2: SGHVS and FNYEAQ. The CDR3 nucleotides are TGTGCCAGCCCTAGCGGGAGGGAGGTCACCGGGGAGCTGTTTTTT. Translation gives CASPSGREVTGELFF. The complete variable domain, with remaining parts taken from reference TRBV7-6 and TRBJ2-2, reads GAGVSQSPRYKVTKRGQDVALRCDPISGHVSLYWYRQALGQGPEFLTYFNYEAQQDKSGLPNDRFSAERPEGSISTLTIQRTEQRDSAMYRCASPSGREVTGELFFGEGSRLTVL.

This clonotype occurred many times. The chain recombines TRBV5-1 with TRBJ2-1; no reliable D call. CDR1 SGHRS and CDR2 YFSETQ come from the germline V gene. The V and J ends lost 2 bases and 1 base respectively, with 16 bases between them. The CDR3 extends over 17 amino acids. As DNA, the CDR3 is TGCGCCAGCAGCTTCTCCTTAGGGTGGACGTCCTACAATGAGCAGTTCTTC. This gives the protein CASSFSLGWTSYNEQFF.

The chain joins TRBV18 to TRBJ1-3; no clear D. The length of the CDR3 is 16 residues. Germline V gene sequence: CDR1 KGHSH, CDR2 LQKENI. Trimming stripped 0 bases from V and 2 bases from J, with 11 bases between. CDR3 loop: CASSPPTGFTGNTIYF. Written as DNA, the CDR3 is TGTGCCAGCTCACCACCGACGGGATTCACTGGAAACACCATATATTTT.

The chain joins TRBV30 to TRBJ1-1, with D unclear. Germline assignment: CDR1 GTSNPN and CDR2 SVGIG (reference sequence). Deletions cut 0 bases from V and 0 bases from J, with 8 bases between. The CDR3 is 14 amino acids. Here the CDR3 DNA reads TGTGCCTGGAGTGTCCCGGCAATGAACACTGAAGCTTTCTTT. Its translation is CAWSVPAMNTEAFF.

In this sample, this clonotype turned up a few times. The rearrangement links TRBV29-1 to TRBJ1-1, with D perhaps TRBD1 (6 bases). V lost 6 bases, J lost 3 bases, and 17 bases lay in between. The CDR3 is 14 amino acids. The germline V gene has CDR1 SQVTM and CDR2 ANQGSEA. This CDR3 reads CSVSWGGPDTEAFF. CDR3 coding DNA: TGCAGCGTATCCTGGGGGGGCCCCGACACTGAAGCTTTCTTT.

This clonotype was counted a few times. J is TRBJ2-7 and V is TRBV5-1; 9 bases are a match to TRBD1. V trimming: 4 bases; J trimming: 1 base; junction bases outside the gene matches: 3. CDR1 SGHRS and CDR2 YFSETQ come from the germline V gene. There are 14 residues in the CDR3. CDR3 sequence reads: CASSGTGISYEQYF. The CDR3 DNA is TGCGCCAGCAGCGGGACAGGGATATCCTACGAGCAGTACTTC.

A word on this clonotype: A much bigger clone sits one base away, suggesting this may be a read error. The chain links TRBV28 to TRBJ1-5, with D possibly matching TRBD1 (6 bases). The CDR3 runs 16 residues. Germline CDR1 MDHEN, CDR2 SYDVKM. V lost 4 bases and J lost 2, with 15 bases in between. The CDR3 spells CASSSGKGGRNQPQHF. CDR3 coding DNA: TGTGCCAGCAGTTCCGGGAAAGGGGGTCGCAATCAGCCCCAGCATTTT. Together with reference TRBV28 and TRBJ1-5, the CDR3 gives the full variable domain: DVKVTQSSRYLVKRTGEKVFLECVQDMDHENMFWYRQDPGLGLRLIYFSYDVKMKEKGDIPEGYSVSREKKERFSLILESASTNQTSMYLCASSSGKGGRNQPQHFGDGTRLSIL.

This clonotype has a count of ten or more. This chain joins TRBV5-5 and TRBJ1-1; D is uncertain. The germline V gene encodes CDR1 SGHKS and CDR2 YYEKEE (reference sequence). This CDR3 has 15 amino acids. V lost 0 bases to trimming and J lost 3 bases, with 12 bases between them. This CDR3 reads CASSLVGETYTEAFF. For the CDR3, the DNA is TGTGCCAGCAGCTTGGTCGGGGAAACCTACACTGAAGCTTTCTTT. Complete variable domain (other parts from reference TRBV5-5 and TRBJ1-1): DAGVTQSPTHLIKTRGQQVTLRCSPISGHKSVSWYQQVLGQGPQFIFQYYEKEERGRGNFPDRFSARQFPNYSSELNVNALLLGDSALYLCASSLVGETYTEAFFGQGTRLTVV.

The chain joins TRBV7-2 to TRBJ2-5; no firm D call. V was trimmed by 1 base and J by 2 bases, leaving 8 bases between them. The CDR3 is made up of 14 amino acids. Germline assignment: CDR1 SGHTA and CDR2 FQGNSA. The CDR3 sequence is CASSLESRQETQYF. The CDR3, as DNA: TGTGCCAGCAGCTTAGAAAGTCGACAAGAGACCCAGTACTTC. Using reference TRBV7-2 and TRBJ2-5 for the parts outside the CDR3, the full variable domain is GAGVSQSPSNKVTEKGKDVELRCDPISGHTALYWYRQSLGQGLEFLIYFQGNSAPDKSGLPSDRFSAERTGGSVSTLTIQRTQQEDSAVYLCASSLESRQETQYFGPGTRLLVL.

V and J are TRBV5-1 and TRBJ1-6, with D possibly TRBD1 on 5 matching bases. V shed 4 bases and J shed 2 bases, with 13 bases lying between them. The CDR3 contains 16 residues. Germline lookup yields CDR1 SGHRS and CDR2 YFSETQ. CDR3 in amino acids: CASSAGILPYNSPLHF. The CDR3 DNA is TGCGCCAGCAGCGCAGGGATCTTGCCCTATAATTCACCCCTCCACTTT.

This clonotype was picked up a small number of times. The CDR3 sequence: CASSPGPSLGEQFF. The CDR3 coding sequence is TGTGCCAGCAGTCCTGGGCCCTCCCTAGGTGAGCAGTTCTTC. The V gene is TRBV12-3 or TRBV12-4, the J gene TRBJ2-1; D unresolved. The CDR3 length is 14 residues. V lost 5 bases to trimming and J lost 9 bases, with 17 bases between them.

This clonotype appeared many times. CDR3 sequence reads: CASSSGTDSNQPQHF. In DNA form, the CDR3 reads TGTGCCAGCAGCTCGGGGACAGATAGCAATCAGCCCCAGCATTTT. This chain uses TRBV12-3 or TRBV12-4 with TRBJ1-5; TRBD1 matches at 7 bases. V was pared by 6 bases and J by 0 bases, with 5 bases of the junction left unmatched. The CDR3 spans 15 residues.

This chain connects TRBV9 to TRBJ2-2; 8 nucleotides line up with TRBD2. Germline V lookup: CDR1 SGDLS, CDR2 YYNGEE. V lost 4 bases and J lost 6; bases outside the gene matches: 8. CDR3 length equals 15 residues. In DNA, the CDR3 is TGTGCCAGCAGCCCCGGGGGGGGGCCGGCCGGGGAGCTGTTTTTT. It translates to CASSPGGGPAGELFF.